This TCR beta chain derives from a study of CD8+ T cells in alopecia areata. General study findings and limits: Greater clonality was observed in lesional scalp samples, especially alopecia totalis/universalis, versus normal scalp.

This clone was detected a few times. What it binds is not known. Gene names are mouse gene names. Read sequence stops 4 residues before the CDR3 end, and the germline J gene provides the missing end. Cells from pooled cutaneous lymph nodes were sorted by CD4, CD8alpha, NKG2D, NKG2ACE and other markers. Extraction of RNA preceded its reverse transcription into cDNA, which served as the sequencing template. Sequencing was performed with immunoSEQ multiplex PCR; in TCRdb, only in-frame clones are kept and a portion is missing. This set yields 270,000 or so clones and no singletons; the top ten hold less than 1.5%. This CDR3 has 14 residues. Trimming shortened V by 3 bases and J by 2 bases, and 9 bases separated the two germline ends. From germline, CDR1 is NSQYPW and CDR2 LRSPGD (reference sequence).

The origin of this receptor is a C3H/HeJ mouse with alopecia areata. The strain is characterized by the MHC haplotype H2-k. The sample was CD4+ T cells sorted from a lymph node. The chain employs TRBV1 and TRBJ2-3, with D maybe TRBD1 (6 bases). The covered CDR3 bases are TGCACCTGCAGTGCGAGGGACACTGCAGAA. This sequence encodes CTCSARDTAE. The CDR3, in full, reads CTCSARDTAETLYF.